This TCR beta chain derives from a study of blood T cell repertoires in COVID-19. Across the whole study: Sites across the United States, Italy and Spain contributed samples from acute and convalescent COVID-19. T cells, B-cell-depleted T cells, or PBMCs provided the cDNA or gDNA that served as material.

Original analysis: By means of reference gene primer amplification, nucleated cell counts were estimated. Produced via immunoSEQ multiplex PCR; TCRdb's table is partial and in-frame only. The V and J calls and clone size were taken over from that table, and D and trimming were inferred from the DNA. Here the sample spans roughly 140,000 clones, roughly 80% being singletons. The specimen was peripheral blood. The sequence derives from a human donor with acute or convalescent COVID-19. The donor label of this sample is uncertain.

This CDR3 reads CASGDRMGFWSYGYTF. CDR3 in DNA: TGTGCCAGCGGGGACAGGATGGGCTTTTGGAGCTATGGCTACACCTTC. V and J are TRBV7-9 and TRBJ1-2; TRBD1 agrees at 8 bases. Germline V gene sequence: CDR1 SEHNR, CDR2 FQNEAQ (reference sequence). The CDR3 length is 16 residues. After removal of 8 bases from V and 4 bases from J, the junction contained 15 bases not matched to a gene.